The 18 T cell receptor beta chains below all came from one sample that was sequenced in a study of identical twins. MiXCR was run by TCRdb on the 5' RACE reads, yielding one entry per CDR3 protein. The sample has 650,000 to 800,000 distinct CDR3 sequences, under 9% seen once. This sample was also put to use in a study of yellow fever vaccine responses in identical twins.

The sequencing input was PBMCs. The receptors derive from a woman between 18 and 30 years old in good health.

The chain links TRBV9 to TRBJ1-4; D is perhaps TRBD1 (5 bases). Trimming cost V 0 bases and J 7 bases, with 13 bases left between them. The CDR3 loop spans 15 amino acids. The germline CDR1 and CDR2 sequences are SGDLS and YYNGEE. CDR3 protein: CASSVASGTSEKLFF. CDR3 nucleotides: TGTGCCAGCAGCGTAGCCTCCGGGACGTCTGAAAAACTGTTTTTT.

This clonotype was seen a few times. V and J are TRBV5-1 and TRBJ1-1; 8 bases align to TRBD1. Looked up from germline, CDR1 is SGHRS and CDR2 is YFSETQ. The CDR3 sequence is 15 residues long. V was pared by 2 bases and J by 1 base, with 4 bases of the junction left unmatched. CDR3: CASSLRQGRNTEAFF. Here the CDR3 DNA reads TGCGCCAGCAGCTTACGACAGGGGAGGAACACTGAAGCTTTCTTT. The full variable domain, in which reference TRBV5-1 and TRBJ1-1 provide the parts outside the CDR3, is KAGVTQTPRYLIKTRGQQVTLSCSPISGHRSVSWYQQTPGQGLQFLFEYFSETQRNKGNFPGRFSGRQFSNSRSEMNVSTLELGDSALYLCASSLRQGRNTEAFFGQGTRLTVV.

The chain has TRBV24-1 and TRBJ2-1, with 8 positions matching TRBD1. The length of the CDR3 is 16 residues. From germline, CDR1 is KGHDR and CDR2 SFDVKD. V lost 0 bases and J lost 7; bases outside the gene matches: 7. The CDR3 reads CATSDLAQGAGNEQFF. The CDR3 DNA is TGTGCCACCAGTGATTTGGCCCAGGGGGCGGGGAATGAGCAGTTCTTC.

The chain is built from TRBV6-6 and TRBJ2-1, with D unclear. V lost 8 bases, J lost 5 bases, and 10 bases lay in between. The CDR3 is 12 residues long. Per the germline V gene, CDR1 is MNHNY and CDR2 is SVGAGI (reference sequence). In DNA form, the CDR3 reads TGTGCCAGCGGTGAGTTACACAATGAGCAGTTCTTC. It codes for CASGELHNEQFF.

The chain couples TRBV24-1 to TRBJ2-1; 9 positions agree with TRBD1. Germline CDR1 KGHDR, CDR2 SFDVKD. The CDR3 runs 14 residues. The junction had 4 bases not matched to a gene; V was cut back by 4 bases and J by 7 bases. This chain's CDR3 is CATSEPTGGNEQFF. As DNA, the CDR3 is TGTGCCACCAGTGAGCCGACAGGGGGGAATGAGCAGTTCTTC.

This clonotype came up many times. The rearrangement joins TRBV7-8 to TRBJ1-4; D is perhaps TRBD1 (6 bases). Trimming took 1 base from V and 3 from J, leaving 9 bases between them. CDR1 is SGHVS and CDR2 is FQNEAQ in the germline V gene. The CDR3 length is 15 residues. CDR3 protein: CASSLGQGSNEKLFF. The CDR3 DNA reads TGTGCCAGCAGCTTAGGCCAGGGGTCTAATGAAAAACTGTTTTTT.

J is TRBJ2-5 and V is TRBV30; D gene uncertain. CDR3 length equals 12 residues. Germline V lookup: CDR1 GTSNPN, CDR2 SVGIG (reference sequence). The germline V and J ends were trimmed by 5 bases and 5 bases, with 12 bases remaining between them. CDR3 in DNA: TGTGCCTGGCGACAAAAGGGCGAGACCCAGTACTTC. This encodes CAWRQKGETQYF.

The gene calls are TRBV6-1 and TRBJ2-3; D unclear. The CDR3 extends over 15 amino acids. Trimming cost V 6 bases and J 2 bases, with 15 bases left between them. Germline V CDR1 and CDR2: MNHNS, SASEGT. The CDR3 nucleotides read TGTGCCAGCAGGGGATCGGGCGCGGTCACAGATACGCAGTATTTT. Translating it yields CASRGSGAVTDTQYF.

The sample holds many counts of this clonotype. This rearrangement joins TRBV18 to TRBJ2-7; D gene ambiguous. The CDR3 is 13 residues long. Between the trimmed V and J ends, which lost 3 bases and 6 bases, there was a span of 12 bases. Per germline, CDR1 KGHSH and CDR2 LQKENI. The CDR3 DNA sequence: TGTGCCAGCTCACCTATGGGTACGGGCGAGCAGTACTTC. Translated: CASSPMGTGEQYF.

V is TRBV20-1 and J is TRBJ1-5; TRBD1 aligns across 9 bases. The CDR3 is 15 amino acids. Per the germline V gene, CDR1 is DFQATT and CDR2 is SNEGSKA (reference sequence). The ends lost 6 bases at V and 5 bases at J; junction bases unmatched: 11. CDR3: CSALGGQGGDQPQHF. In nucleotides, the CDR3 is TGCAGTGCCTTGGGGGGACAGGGCGGGGATCAGCCCCAGCATTTT.

This clonotype was seen a few times. The chain couples TRBV2 to TRBJ2-3, with D possibly called TRBD1 or TRBD2 (6 bases each). V gave up 5 bases and J gave up 2 bases, with 11 bases separating them. Germline V gene sequence: CDR1 SNHLY, CDR2 FYNNEI. The CDR3 covers 14 residues. CDR3 sequence (DNA): TGTGCCAGCAGTAAGACGGGGGCCACAGATACGCAGTATTTT. It is translated as CASSKTGATDTQYF.

The V call is TRBV15, the J call TRBJ2-1; 8 bases fit TRBD2. CDR3 length equals 10 residues. The V gene's germline CDR1 is LNHNV and CDR2 YYDKDF (reference sequence). V was clipped by 10 bases and J by 9 bases; unmatched bases: 2. The chain's CDR3 is CAIGGVEQFF. CDR3 nucleotides: TGTGCCATCGGGGGGGTTGAGCAGTTCTTC.

This clonotype was counted between two and nine times. The chain carries TRBV27 and TRBJ1-6; no firm D call. The length of the CDR3 is 13 residues. The V end lost 2 bases, the J end lost 10 bases, and 9 bases lay between the germline ends. Germline V gene data show CDR1 as MNHEY and CDR2 as SMNVEV (reference sequence). The CDR3 spells CASSLGRASPLHF. CDR3 DNA sequence: TGTGCCAGCAGTTTAGGCCGGGCCTCACCCCTCCACTTT.

V and J are TRBV6-2 or TRBV6-3 and TRBJ2-3; D is unclear. Deletions cut 7 bases from V and 4 bases from J, with 12 bases between. CDR3 length: 13 amino acids. CDR1 is MNHEY and CDR2 is SVGEGT in the germline V gene. CDR3 sequence (DNA): TGTGCCAGCAATTGGAACTTTCCAGATACGCAGTATTTT. It yields the protein CASNWNFPDTQYF.

This clonotype was detected ten times or more. The rearrangement links TRBV4-1 to TRBJ2-5, with D perhaps given as TRBD1 or TRBD2 (6 bases each). The CDR3 spans 15 residues. CDR1 is MGHRA, CDR2 YSYEKL, per germline. Trimming took off 0 bases at V and 4 bases at J, with 12 bases between the two ends. The CDR3 nucleotides read TGCGCCAGCAGCCAAGAAGGCAGGGGAGGAGAGACCCAGTACTTC. Translation gives CASSQEGRGGETQYF.

This chain uses TRBV18 with TRBJ2-3; TRBD2 matches 12 bases. Germline V lookup: CDR1 KGHSH, CDR2 LQKENI. The junction had 9 bases not matched to a gene; V was cut back by 2 bases and J by 0 bases. CDR3 length: 19 residues. The CDR3, as DNA: TGTGCCAGCTCACCAACCGCTACTAGCGGGGGGACTAGCACAGATACGCAGTATTTT. Its protein product is CASSPTATSGGTSTDTQYF.

At least ten counts were recorded for this clonotype. V and J are TRBV5-5 and TRBJ1-1; D may be TRBD1 (6 bases). This CDR3 contains 13 residues. The germline V gene encodes CDR1 SGHKS and CDR2 YYEKEE (reference sequence). V was clipped by 4 bases and J by 4 bases, with 11 bases between them. The CDR3 DNA is TGTGCCAGCAGCGGGGGGGGCATCACTGAAGCTTTCTTT. Translation: CASSGGGITEAFF.

In this sample, this clonotype turned up a few times. The chain employs TRBV4-2 and TRBJ1-1, with a tentative D call TRBD1 (6 bases). The germline gives CDR1 LGHNA, CDR2 YNFKEQ. CDR3 length equals 14 residues. V was trimmed by 5 bases and J by 1 base, leaving 11 bases between them. CDR3 sequence: CASSIGGSNTEAFF. The CDR3 nucleotides read TGTGCCAGCAGCATAGGGGGGTCGAACACTGAAGCTTTCTTT.